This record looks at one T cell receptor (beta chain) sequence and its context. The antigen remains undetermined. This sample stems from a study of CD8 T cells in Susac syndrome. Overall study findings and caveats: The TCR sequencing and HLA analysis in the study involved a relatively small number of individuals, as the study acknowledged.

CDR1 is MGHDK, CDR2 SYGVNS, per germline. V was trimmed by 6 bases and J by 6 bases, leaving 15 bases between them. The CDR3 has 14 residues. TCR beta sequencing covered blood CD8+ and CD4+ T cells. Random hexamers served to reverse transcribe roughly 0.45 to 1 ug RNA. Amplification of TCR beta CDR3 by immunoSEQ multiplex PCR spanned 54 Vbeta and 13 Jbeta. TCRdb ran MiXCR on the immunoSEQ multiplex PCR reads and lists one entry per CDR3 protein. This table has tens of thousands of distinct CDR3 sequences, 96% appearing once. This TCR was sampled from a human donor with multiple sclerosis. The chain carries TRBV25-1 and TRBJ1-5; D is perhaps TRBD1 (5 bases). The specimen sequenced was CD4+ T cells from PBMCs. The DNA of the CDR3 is TGTGCCAGCAGCGGGGCGGTGGGGTTTCAGCCCCAGCATTTT. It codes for CASSGAVGFQPQHF. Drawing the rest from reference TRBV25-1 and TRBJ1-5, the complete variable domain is EADIYQTPRYLVIGTGKKITLECSQTMGHDKMYWYQQDPGMELHLIHYSYGVNSTEKGDLSSESTVSRIRTEHFPLTLESARPSHTSQYLCASSGAVGFQPQHFGDGTRLSIL.